This T cell receptor beta chain comes out of a study of T-cell memory formation after mild COVID-19. Study information: Largely, the TCR clusters proved donor specific.

A 5'RACE reaction primed in the constant segment made cDNA libraries of TCR alpha and TCR beta, and these carried sample barcodes and UMIs. TCRdb passed the 5' RACE reads through MiXCR, listing each CDR3 protein once. This sample carries over 50,000 distinct CDR3 sequences, over 8.5% of them seen once, and the ten largest clones take roughly 12%. The CDR3 spans 16 residues. V was pared by 1 base and J by 0 bases, with 7 bases between. The V gene's germline CDR1 is SGHTA and CDR2 FQGNSA. This clonotype was seen a few times. Its specificity is unknown. Study results and caveats: Within pre-infection memory, some responding clones were found, suggesting cross-reactive memory joined. Clones that shrank (day 15 to 85) were balanced CD4/CD8, whereas later expanders leaned CD4+.

The TCR originated in an adult woman who had mild COVID-19 (a few samples of this study predate the infection). Cell type and time point are not known. V gene TRBV7-2 combines with J gene TRBJ2-6; no clear D. Sample: PBMCs or a T cell subset sorted from them (not recorded which). The CDR3 region is CASSLGRGSGANVLTF. Here the CDR3 DNA reads TGTGCCAGCAGCTTAGGGCGCGGCTCTGGGGCCAACGTCCTGACTTTC.